A single sample is the source of the 15 T cell receptor beta chains below, sequenced in a study of T cell responses to AZD1222 COVID-19 vaccine. Sequencing used immunoSEQ multiplex PCR; TCRdb keeps in-frame clones, though not all of them. The table lists 140,000 to 150,000 clones, roughly 89% of them singletons. This material consisted of peripheral blood, taken on day 0 of AZD1222 vaccination. These receptors were taken from an adult in good health.

V gene TRBV29-1 combines with J gene TRBJ2-7, with 9 bases aligning to TRBD2. The CDR3 is 15 residues long. CDR1 is SQVTM and CDR2 is ANQGSEA in the germline V gene. With 1 base clipped from V and 3 bases from J, the junction kept 7 bases outside the gene matches. The CDR3 DNA reads as TGCAGCGTTGAAGGCGGGGCGGGAGGGAACTACGAGCAGTACTTC. It is translated as CSVEGGAGGNYEQYF.

V usage is TRBV30 and J usage is TRBJ1-5; TRBD1 matches 7 bases. CDR3 size: 14 residues. J lost 9 bases, V lost 2 bases, and 10 bases had no gene match. The germline gives CDR1 GTSNPN, CDR2 SVGIG (reference sequence). The CDR3 coding sequence is TGTGCCTGGAGTCTGGACAGGCTAGGGACGCCCCAGCATTTT. The encoded protein is CAWSLDRLGTPQHF.

J is TRBJ2-7 and V is TRBV4-1; TRBD1 or TRBD2 may be the D gene (5 bases each). Germline CDR1 and CDR2: MGHRA and YSYEKL. The CDR3 extends over 17 amino acids. V was clipped by 3 bases and J by 2 bases, with 20 bases between them. The CDR3 nucleotides are TGCGCCAGCAGCCAGACGTTCGGGACCCAGAGGGCCTACGAGCAGTACTTC. Translating gives CASSQTFGTQRAYEQYF.

The rearrangement joins TRBV7-9 to TRBJ2-3; no clear D. There are 10 residues in the CDR3. Germline V gene lookup returns CDR1 SEHNR and CDR2 FQNEAQ (reference sequence). Trimming stripped 8 bases from V and 10 bases from J, with 10 bases between. The CDR3 sequence: CASPGEAQYF. CDR3 in DNA: TGTGCCAGCCCGGGTGAGGCGCAGTATTTT.

The chain is built from TRBV5-1 and TRBJ1-1; 10 nucleotides line up with TRBD1. This CDR3 comprises 15 residues. The J segment lost 5 bases and the V segment lost 4 bases, leaving 8 bases of the junction unmatched. The germline gives CDR1 SGHRS, CDR2 YFSETQ. The CDR3 loop reads CASSATGGAWTEAFF. CDR3 nucleotides: TGCGCCAGCAGCGCGACAGGGGGCGCATGGACTGAAGCTTTCTTT.

This clone appeared once. The chain uses TRBV5-1 and TRBJ2-2, with D hard to call. This CDR3 spans 13 amino acids. Germline lookup yields CDR1 SGHRS and CDR2 YFSETQ. Trimming took off 0 bases at V and 6 bases at J, with 6 bases between the two ends. DNA of the CDR3: TGCGCCAGCAGCTTGGAAGTCGCCGGGGAGCTGTTTTTT. Protein sequence: CASSLEVAGELFF.

The genes are TRBV11-2 and TRBJ1-2; no definite D call. In germline, CDR1 is SGHAT, CDR2 FQNNGV. The CDR3 runs 14 residues. Trimming pared 3 bases from V and 1 base from J, leaving 9 bases between. This chain's CDR3 is CASSFAGLNYGYTF. CDR3 DNA: TGTGCCAGCAGCTTCGCAGGACTTAACTATGGCTACACCTTC.

The chain is built from TRBV6-5 and TRBJ1-2, with TRBD1 as a possible D gene (6 bases). CDR3 length: 12 residues. V was trimmed by 8 bases and J by 6 bases, leaving 13 bases between them. CDR1 and CDR2 (germline): MNHEY, SVGAGI. Here the CDR3 reads CASSWAGDGYTF. Written as DNA, the CDR3 is TGTGCCAGCTCCTGGGCAGGGGATGGCTACACCTTC.

With regard to this clone: Additional DNA sequences in this sample encode the identical CDR3. This sequence joins TRBV27 and TRBJ1-1; D gene unclear. The CDR3 length is 13 residues. Germline assignment: CDR1 MNHEY and CDR2 SMNVEV (reference sequence). Trimming left V 2 bases short and J 1 base short, with 5 bases between. CDR3 in amino acids: CASSLRGNTEAFF. In nucleotides, the CDR3 is TGTGCCAGCAGTTTACGGGGGAACACTGAAGCTTTCTTT.

The rearrangement links TRBV28 to TRBJ2-2, with 11 bases identical to TRBD2. Germline V gene sequence: CDR1 MDHEN, CDR2 SYDVKM. The V segment lost 5 bases and the J segment 7 bases; nucleotides outside the gene matches: 6. The CDR3 length is 15 residues. The chain's CDR3 is CASSPGTSGLGELFF. CDR3 in DNA: TGTGCCAGCAGTCCCGGGACTAGCGGCCTCGGGGAGCTGTTTTTT.

The rearrangement links TRBV6-5 to TRBJ2-3, with D hard to call. Germline loops: CDR1 MNHEY, CDR2 SVGAGI. With 4 bases removed from V and 6 bases from J, the gap between germline ends came to 8 bases. The CDR3 has 12 amino acids. The CDR3 protein is CASSSLPDTQYF. CDR3 coding DNA: TGTGCCAGCAGTTCCTTACCGGATACGCAGTATTTT.

The gene calls are TRBV9 and TRBJ2-3; TRBD1 agrees at 10 bases. Per germline, CDR1 SGDLS and CDR2 YYNGEE. The CDR3 consists of 16 residues. The ends lost 3 bases at V and 1 base at J; junction bases unmatched: 5. CDR3 in DNA: TGTGCCAGCAGCGGGGACAGGGGCCCTCGCACAGATACGCAGTATTTT. It codes for CASSGDRGPRTDTQYF.

CDR3 residues: CAWSVRQLYYGYTF. The CDR3 coding sequence is TGTGCCTGGAGTGTGAGGCAGTTATACTATGGCTACACCTTC. The V and J genes are TRBV30 and TRBJ1-2; D is uncertain. V lost 0 bases and J lost 3, with 11 bases in between. The CDR3 runs 14 residues. Germline CDR1 GTSNPN, CDR2 SVGIG (reference sequence). The whole variable domain, filled in from reference TRBV30 and TRBJ1-2, reads SQTIHQWPATLVQPVGSPLSLECTVEGTSNPNLYWYRQAAGRGLQLLFYSVGIGQISSEVPQNLSASRPQDRQFILSSKKLLLSDSGFYLCAWSVRQLYYGYTFGSGTRLTVV.

The chain couples TRBV6-1 to TRBJ2-1, with 7 positions matching TRBD2. The V gene's germline CDR1 is MNHNS and CDR2 SASEGT. The CDR3 has 15 residues. V shed 1 base and J 8 bases; nucleotides not matched to a gene: 8. CDR3 amino acids: CASSEEGGSSDEQFF. In nucleotides, the CDR3 is TGTGCCAGCAGTGAAGAAGGCGGGAGTAGCGATGAGCAGTTCTTC.

The rearrangement joins TRBV7-3 to TRBJ2-1; 8 bases align to TRBD2. V lost 5 bases, J lost 6 bases, and 12 bases stayed unmatched. Germline V lookup: CDR1 SGHTA, CDR2 FQGTGA. The CDR3 has 16 amino acids. The CDR3 is CASSPQAGATPNEQFF. The CDR3 coding sequence is TGTGCCAGCAGCCCCCAAGCGGGAGCTACCCCCAATGAGCAGTTCTTC.